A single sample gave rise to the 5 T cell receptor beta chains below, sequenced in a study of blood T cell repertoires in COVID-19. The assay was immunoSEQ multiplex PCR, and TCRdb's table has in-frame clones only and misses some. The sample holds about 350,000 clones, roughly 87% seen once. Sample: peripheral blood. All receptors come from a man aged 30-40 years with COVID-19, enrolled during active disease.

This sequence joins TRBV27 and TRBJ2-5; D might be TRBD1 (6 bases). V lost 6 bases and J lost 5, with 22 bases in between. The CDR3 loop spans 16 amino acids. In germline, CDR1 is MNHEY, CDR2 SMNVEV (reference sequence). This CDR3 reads CASSPYSSQGIETQYF. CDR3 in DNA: TGTGCCAGCAGCCCATATTCTTCACAGGGTATCGAGACCCAGTACTTC.

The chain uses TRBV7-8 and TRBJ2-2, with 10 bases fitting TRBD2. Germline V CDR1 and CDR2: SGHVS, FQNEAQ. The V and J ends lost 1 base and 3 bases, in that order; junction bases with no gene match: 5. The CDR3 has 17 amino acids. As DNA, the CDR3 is TGTGCCAGCAGCTTAGGTCCGCTAGCGGGAGACACCGGGGAGCTGTTTTTT. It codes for CASSLGPLAGDTGELFF.

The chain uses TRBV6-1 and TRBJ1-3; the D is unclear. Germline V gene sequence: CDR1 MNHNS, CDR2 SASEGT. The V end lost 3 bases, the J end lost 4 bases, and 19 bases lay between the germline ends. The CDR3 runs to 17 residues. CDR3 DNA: TGTGCCAGCAGTGATTCCTGGGCCGTACTCTGGGGAAACACCATATATTTT. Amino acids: CASSDSWAVLWGNTIYF.

The CDR3 bases are TGTGCCAGTAGCCCGATCGTGGCAGGGACTAATGAAAAACTGTTTTTT. Its protein product is CASSPIVAGTNEKLFF. The genes are TRBV19 and TRBJ1-4, with D possibly TRBD1 on 5 matching bases. CDR1 is LNHDA and CDR2 is SQIVND in the germline V gene (reference sequence). The CDR3 has 16 amino acids. Trimming took off 6 bases at V and 2 bases at J, with 16 bases between the two ends.

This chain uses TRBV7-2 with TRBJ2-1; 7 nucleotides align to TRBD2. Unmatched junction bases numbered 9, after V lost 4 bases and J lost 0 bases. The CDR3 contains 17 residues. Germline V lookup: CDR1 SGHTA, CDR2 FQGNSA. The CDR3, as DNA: TGTGCCAGCAGCTACCCCGGGAGCGGGATCTCCTACAATGAGCAGTTCTTC. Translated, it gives CASSYPGSGISYNEQFF.